This TCR beta chain was captured by sequencing in a study of neurological immune-mediated disorders. Study-level results: No CDR3 amino acid sequences recurred among expanded clones across subjects, suggesting private repertoires in all groups.

The group of healthy controls was made up of people who were blood bank volunteers in Maryland, USA. This clonotype was counted ten times or more. Its antigen is currently unknown. The cDNA was produced through 5'RACE with 10-nucleotide random UMIs. Each CDR3 protein gets one entry after TCRdb re-called the 5' RACE reads with MiXCR. The sample yields approximately 25,000 distinct CDR3 sequences, under 25% seen once. Between the trimmed V and J ends, which lost 4 bases and 1 base, there was a span of 15 bases. CDR1 is KGHSH and CDR2 is LQKENI in the germline V gene. The CDR3 has 16 amino acids. The source material was PBMCs. The sequence came from a woman aged 55 to 70 in good health. This chain joins TRBV18 and TRBJ2-3; D is possibly TRBD2 (7 bases). As DNA, the CDR3 is TGTGCCAGCTCACGAAAACGGGGGGCCGGCACAGATACGCAGTATTTT. It translates to CASSRKRGAGTDTQYF.